This T cell receptor (beta chain) was sequenced for a study of T cells after yellow fever vaccination. Universal primer sites and UMIs were introduced during 5'RACE template-switching synthesis of TCR cDNA. TCRdb called the 5' RACE reads again in MiXCR, with one record for every CDR3 protein. The sample lists about 340,000 distinct CDR3 sequences, under 5% occurring once. V lost 4 bases and J lost 2, with 6 bases in between. The CDR3 is 12 amino acids. Germline V gene lookup returns CDR1 SGHDN and CDR2 FVKESK. This clonotype was seen ten or more times. Its specificity is not known. Study-level points and caveats: The booster response re-showed most primary clones: around 96% CD4, more than 80% CD8. A small share of clonotypes appeared in both CD4 and CD8 compartments. Abundant clonotypes from the bulk population could contaminate FACS-sorted repertoires.

The sequence derives from a man younger than 35 who received the YFV17D yellow fever vaccine. Specimen: PBMCs, collected 5 days after the yellow fever booster vaccination. This rearrangement joins TRBV14 to TRBJ2-7, with D uncertain. DNA of the CDR3: TGTGCCAGCAGCCGGGTAGCCTACGAGCAGTACTTC. It translates to CASSRVAYEQYF.